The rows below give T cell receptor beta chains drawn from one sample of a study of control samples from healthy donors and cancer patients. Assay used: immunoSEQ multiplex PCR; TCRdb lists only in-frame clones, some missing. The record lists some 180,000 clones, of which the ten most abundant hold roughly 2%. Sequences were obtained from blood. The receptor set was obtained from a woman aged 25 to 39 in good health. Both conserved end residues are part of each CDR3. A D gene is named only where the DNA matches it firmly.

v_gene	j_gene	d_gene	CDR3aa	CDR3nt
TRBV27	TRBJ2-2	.	CASSGRARSGELFF	TGTGCCAGCAGTGGCAGGGCGCGGTCCGGGGAGCTGTTTTTT
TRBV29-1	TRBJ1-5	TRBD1	CSVKTGGEYQPQHF	TGCAGCGTCAAAACAGGGGGCGAGTATCAGCCCCAGCATTTT
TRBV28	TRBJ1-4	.	CASGGQANEKLFF	TGTGCCAGCGGGGGGCAGGCTAATGAAAAACTGTTTTTT
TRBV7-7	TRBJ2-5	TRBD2	CASSLEASGGETQYF	TGTGCTAGCAGCTTAGAGGCTAGCGGGGGTGAGACCCAGTACTTC
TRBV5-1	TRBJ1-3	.	CASSLAGRRSGNTIYF	TGCGCCAGCAGCTTGGCAGGGCGTCGATCTGGAAACACCATATATTTT
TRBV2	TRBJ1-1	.	CATSKGVEAFF	TGTGCCACCTCGAAGGGAGTTGAAGCTTTCTTT
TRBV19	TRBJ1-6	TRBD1	CASRTGEHNSPLHF	TGTGCCAGCCGGACAGGGGAGCACAATTCACCCCTCCACTTT
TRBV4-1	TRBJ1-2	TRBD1	CASSQGTGSRNYGYTF	TGCGCCAGCAGCCAAGGGACAGGGTCCCGTAACTATGGCTACACCTTC
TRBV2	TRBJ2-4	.	CASSERGSIQYF	TGTGCCAGCAGTGAACGGGGGAGCATTCAGTACTTC
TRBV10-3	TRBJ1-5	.	CAISASTSNQPQHF	TGTGCCATCAGTGCCTCGACTTCCAATCAGCCCCAGCATTTT
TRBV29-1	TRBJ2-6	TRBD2	CSVGPTSGPSGANVLTF	TGCAGCGTTGGGCCCACTAGCGGCCCCAGTGGGGCCAACGTCCTGACTTTC
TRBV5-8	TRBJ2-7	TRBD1	CASSRNTGGEQYF	TGTGCCAGCAGCCGAAACACAGGGGGCGAGCAGTACTTC
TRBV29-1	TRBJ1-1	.	CSASFLPTEAFF	TGCAGCGCCAGCTTTTTACCCACTGAAGCTTTCTTT
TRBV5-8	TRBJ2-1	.	CASSFRVNYNEQFF	TGTGCCAGCAGCTTTCGGGTAAACTACAATGAGCAGTTCTTC
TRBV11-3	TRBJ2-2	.	CASSLGGGNTGELFF	TGTGCCAGCAGCTTAGGAGGCGGGAACACCGGGGAGCTGTTTTTT
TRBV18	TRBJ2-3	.	CASSQGGADTQYF	TGTGCCAGCTCACAGGGCGGGGCAGATACGCAGTATTTT
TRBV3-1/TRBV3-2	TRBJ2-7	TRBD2	CASSQGPAGGPREQYF	TGTGCCAGCAGCCAAGGTCCAGCGGGGGGGCCGAGGGAGCAGTACTTC
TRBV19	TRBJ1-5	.	CASDGGNQPQHF	TGTGCCAGTGACGGCGGCAATCAGCCCCAGCATTTT
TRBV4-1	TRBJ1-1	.	CATAGPTTEAFF	TGCGCCACCGCGGGTCCGACCACTGAAGCTTTCTTT
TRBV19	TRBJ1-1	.	CASSSRGGNVAEAFF	TGTGCCAGTAGTTCCCGTGGAGGGAATGTGGCTGAAGCTTTCTTT
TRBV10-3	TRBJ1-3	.	CAIRDSSGNTIYF	TGTGCCATCAGGGACAGCTCTGGAAACACCATATATTTT
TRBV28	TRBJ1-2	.	CASRTPTDSYGYTF	TGTGCCAGCAGGACTCCGACCGATTCCTATGGCTACACCTTC
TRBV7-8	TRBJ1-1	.	CASSSSPWGDWDTEAFF	TGTGCCAGCAGCTCTTCCCCGTGGGGGGATTGGGACACTGAAGCTTTCTTT
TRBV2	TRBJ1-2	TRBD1	CARGTGGPPNYGYTF	TGTGCCAGAGGGACAGGGGGCCCGCCAAACTATGGCTACACCTTC
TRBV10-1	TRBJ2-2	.	CASRRTGKVNAGELFF	TGCGCCAGCAGACGTACAGGGAAGGTCAATGCCGGGGAGCTGTTTTTT
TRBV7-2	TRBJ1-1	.	CASSPFPNTEAFF	TGTGCCAGCAGCCCCTTTCCGAACACTGAAGCTTTCTTT
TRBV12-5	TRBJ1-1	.	CASGLVEGRTEAFF	TGTGCTAGTGGTTTGGTAGAGGGGAGGACTGAAGCTTTCTTT
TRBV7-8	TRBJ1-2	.	CASSLDRGSYGYTF	TGTGCCAGCAGCTTAGACCGGGGCAGCTATGGCTACACCTTC
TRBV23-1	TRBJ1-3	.	CASNTAVGNTIYF	TGCGCCAGCAATACAGCAGTCGGAAACACCATATATTTT
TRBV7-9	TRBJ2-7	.	CASSHTGGAYEQYF	TGTGCCAGCAGCCATACAGGGGGGGCCTACGAGCAGTACTTC
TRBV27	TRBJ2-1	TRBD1	CASSINRGTSEQFF	TGTGCCAGCAGTATTAACAGGGGTACTAGTGAGCAGTTCTTC
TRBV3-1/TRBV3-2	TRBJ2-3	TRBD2	CASSRVPGGGPFDTQYF	TGTGCCAGCAGCCGCGTCCCCGGGGGGGGACCCTTCGATACGCAGTATTTT
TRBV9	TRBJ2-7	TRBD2	CASSVESGGTYEQYF	TGTGCCAGCAGCGTAGAAAGCGGGGGAACGTACGAGCAGTACTTC
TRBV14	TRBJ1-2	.	CASSQDISGYTF	TGTGCCAGCAGCCAAGATATTTCGGGCTACACCTTC
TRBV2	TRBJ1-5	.	CASSEDGYSNQPQHF	TGTGCCAGCAGTGAAGACGGATATAGCAATCAGCCCCAGCATTTT
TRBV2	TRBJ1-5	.	CASNGDASNQPQHF	TGTGCCAGCAATGGGGACGCAAGCAATCAGCCCCAGCATTTT
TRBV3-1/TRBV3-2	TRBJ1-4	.	CASSQGGANEKLFF	TGTGCCAGCAGCCAAGGGGGTGCGAATGAAAAACTGTTTTTT
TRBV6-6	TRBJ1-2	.	CASSYEALRSYGYTF	TGTGCCAGCAGTTACGAGGCGTTAAGGAGCTATGGCTACACCTTC
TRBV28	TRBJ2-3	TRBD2	CASSTSGITDTQYF	TGTGCCAGCAGTACTAGCGGAATCACAGATACGCAGTATTTT
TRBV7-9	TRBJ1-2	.	CASSLAAAEGYTF	TGTGCCAGCAGCTTAGCCGCCGCCGAGGGCTACACCTTC
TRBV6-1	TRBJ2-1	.	CASSEDDGGIGEQFF	TGTGCCAGCAGTGAGGACGATGGGGGTATCGGTGAGCAGTTCTTC
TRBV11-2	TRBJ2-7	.	CASHRAGEQYF	TGTGCCAGCCACAGGGCCGGCGAGCAGTACTTC
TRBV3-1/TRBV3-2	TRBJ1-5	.	CASSQSPGPLQPQHF	TGTGCCAGCAGCCAATCTCCGGGACCTCTACAGCCCCAGCATTTT
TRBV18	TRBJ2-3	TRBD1	CASSPRTGVTDTQYF	TGTGCCAGCTCACCCAGGACAGGGGTGACAGATACGCAGTATTTT